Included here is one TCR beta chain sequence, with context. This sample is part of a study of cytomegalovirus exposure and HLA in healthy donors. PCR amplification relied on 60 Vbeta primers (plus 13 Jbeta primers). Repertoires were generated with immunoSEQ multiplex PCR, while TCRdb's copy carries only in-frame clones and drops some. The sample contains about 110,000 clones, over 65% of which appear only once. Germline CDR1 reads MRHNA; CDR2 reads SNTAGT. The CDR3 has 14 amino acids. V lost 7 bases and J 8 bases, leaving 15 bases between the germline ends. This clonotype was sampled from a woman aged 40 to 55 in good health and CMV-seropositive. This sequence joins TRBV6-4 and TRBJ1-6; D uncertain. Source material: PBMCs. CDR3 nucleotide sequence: TGTGCCAGCACGACCCGGAGAAAGGATTCACCCCTCCACTTT. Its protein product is CASTTRRKDSPLHF.